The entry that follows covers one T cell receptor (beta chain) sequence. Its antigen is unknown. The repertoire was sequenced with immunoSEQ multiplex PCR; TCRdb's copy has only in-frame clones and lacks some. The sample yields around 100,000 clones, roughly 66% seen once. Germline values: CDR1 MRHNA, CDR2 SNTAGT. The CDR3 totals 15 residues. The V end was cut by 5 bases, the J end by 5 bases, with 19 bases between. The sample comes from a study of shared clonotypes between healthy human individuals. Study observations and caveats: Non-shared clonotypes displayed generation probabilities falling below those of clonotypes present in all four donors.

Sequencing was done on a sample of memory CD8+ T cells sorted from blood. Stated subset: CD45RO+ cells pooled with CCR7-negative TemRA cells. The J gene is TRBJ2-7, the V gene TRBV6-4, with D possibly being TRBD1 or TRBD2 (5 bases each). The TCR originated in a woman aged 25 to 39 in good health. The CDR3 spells CASSRGADEGHEQYF. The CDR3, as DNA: TGTGCCAGCAGTCGAGGGGCAGATGAAGGGCACGAGCAGTACTTC.